This T cell receptor (beta chain) was sequenced for a study of T cells in tumors after PD-1 blockade. Study overall: During anti-PD-1 treatment, some patients continued daily vismodegib 150 mg. Study-wide findings and caveats: Blood contained about 40% of the tumor's TCR clonotypes. Clonal replacement was seen across treatment, not between pre-treatment samples.

Clones were sequenced by immunoSEQ multiplex PCR, and TCRdb holds only the in-frame ones, with some missing. This table has approximately 1,500 clones, around 66% appearing once. By share, this clone counts as large. What it binds is unknown. CDR3 length: 16 amino acids. The V gene's germline CDR1 is LNHNV and CDR2 YYDKDF (reference sequence). J gave up 5 bases and V 3 bases, and 7 bases lay outside the gene matches. Tumor biopsies came from the same primary tumor site before and after PD-1 blockade. The V gene is TRBV15, the J gene TRBJ2-3, with 11 bases aligning to TRBD2. Specimen: tumor tissue, collected before anti-PD-1 treatment. This TCR came from a human donor with basal cell carcinoma. CDR3 bases: TGTGCCACCAGCAGGGGATTACTAGCGGGAGTAGATACGCAGTATTTT. This gives the protein CATSRGLLAGVDTQYF.